Here is one TCR beta chain with its context. Its antigen is unidentified. The junction shows a germline mismatch at one end, possibly a read error. This CDR3 spans 13 amino acids. The V gene's germline CDR1 is SGHTA and CDR2 FQGTGA. 13 Jbeta primers and 60 Vbeta primers were used for the PCR. Measured with immunoSEQ multiplex PCR; TCRdb has only the in-frame clones, and not every one. The sample has roughly 84,000 clones. The source of the sample is a study of cytomegalovirus exposure and HLA in healthy donors. General study results and limits: Roughly uniform depth of sequencing across donors was assumed in presence/absence analyses. Fewer N-insertions than the roughly 650-donor mean were reportedly shown by an Asian-associated ancestry cluster in a later analysis. HLA-A and HLA-B allele assignments for most subjects were reportedly predicted accurately using TCR beta sequences. An observed cluster of highly shared sequence variants was recorded as a likely sequencing artifact.

Sample: PBMCs. The receptor was isolated from a man aged 45-60 years in good health and CMV-seronegative. This sequence joins TRBV7-3 and TRBJ1-2; 9 bases line up with TRBD1. CDR3: CASSITGGDGYTF. CDR3 coding DNA: TGTGCCAGCAGCATAACAGGGGGCGATGGCTACACCTTC.